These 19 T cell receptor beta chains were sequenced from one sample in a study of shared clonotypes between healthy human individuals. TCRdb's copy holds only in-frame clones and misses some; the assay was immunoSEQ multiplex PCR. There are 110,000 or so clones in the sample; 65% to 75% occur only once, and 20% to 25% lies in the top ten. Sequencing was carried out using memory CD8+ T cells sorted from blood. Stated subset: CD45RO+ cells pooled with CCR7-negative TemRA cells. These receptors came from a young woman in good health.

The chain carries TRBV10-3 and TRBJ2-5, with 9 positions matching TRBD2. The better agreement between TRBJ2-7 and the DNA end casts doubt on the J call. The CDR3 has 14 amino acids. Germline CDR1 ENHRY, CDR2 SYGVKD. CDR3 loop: CAISEVASGTEQYF. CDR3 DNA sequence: TGTGCCATCAGTGAGGTGGCTAGCGGGACCGAGCAGTACTTC.

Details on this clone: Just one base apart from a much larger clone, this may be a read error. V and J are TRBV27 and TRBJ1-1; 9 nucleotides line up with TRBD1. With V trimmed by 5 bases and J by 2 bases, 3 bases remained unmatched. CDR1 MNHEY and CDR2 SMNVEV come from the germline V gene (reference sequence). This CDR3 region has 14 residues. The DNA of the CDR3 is TGTGCCAGCAGTGTGACAGGGGGAAACACTGAAGCTTTCTTT. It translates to CASSVTGGNTEAFF.

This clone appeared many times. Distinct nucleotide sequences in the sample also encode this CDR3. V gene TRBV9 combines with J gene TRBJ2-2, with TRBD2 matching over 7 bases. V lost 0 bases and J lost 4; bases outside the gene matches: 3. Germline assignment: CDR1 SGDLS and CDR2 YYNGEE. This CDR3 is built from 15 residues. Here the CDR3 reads CASSVGGSATGELFF. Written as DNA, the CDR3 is TGTGCCAGCAGCGTAGGCGGGAGTGCCACCGGGGAGCTGTTTTTT.

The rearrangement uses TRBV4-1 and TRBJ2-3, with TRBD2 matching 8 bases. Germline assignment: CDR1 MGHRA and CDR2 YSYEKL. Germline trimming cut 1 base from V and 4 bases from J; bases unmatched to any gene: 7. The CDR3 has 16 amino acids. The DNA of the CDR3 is TGCGCCAGCAGCCAAGTTTTGCGGGAGGTCCCAGATACGCAGTATTTT. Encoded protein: CASSQVLREVPDTQYF.

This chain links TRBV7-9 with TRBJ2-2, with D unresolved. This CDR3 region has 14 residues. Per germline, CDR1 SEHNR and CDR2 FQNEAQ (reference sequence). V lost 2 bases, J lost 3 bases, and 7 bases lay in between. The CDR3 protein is CASSLSGYTGELFF. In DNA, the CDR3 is TGTGCCAGCAGCTTATCTGGGTACACCGGGGAGCTGTTTTTT.

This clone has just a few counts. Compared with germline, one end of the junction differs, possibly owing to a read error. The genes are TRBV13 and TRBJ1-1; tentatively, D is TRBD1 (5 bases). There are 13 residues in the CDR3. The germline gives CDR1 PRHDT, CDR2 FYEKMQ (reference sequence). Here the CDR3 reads CASSSEGPGSGIF. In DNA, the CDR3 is TGTGCCAGCAGCTCCGAGGGGCCAGGGTCGGGAATCTTT.

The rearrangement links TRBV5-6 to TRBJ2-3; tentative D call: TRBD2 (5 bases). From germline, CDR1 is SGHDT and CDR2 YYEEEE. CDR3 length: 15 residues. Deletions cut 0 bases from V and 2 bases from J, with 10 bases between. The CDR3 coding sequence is TGTGCCAGCAGCTTGGCGGACTCAAACACAGATACGCAGTATTTT. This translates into CASSLADSNTDTQYF.

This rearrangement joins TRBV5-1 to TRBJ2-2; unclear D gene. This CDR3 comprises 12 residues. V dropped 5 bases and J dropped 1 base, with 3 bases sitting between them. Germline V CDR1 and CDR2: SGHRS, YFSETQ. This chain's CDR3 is CASRGNTGELFF. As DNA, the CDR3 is TGCGCCAGCAGGGGGAACACCGGGGAGCTGTTTTTT. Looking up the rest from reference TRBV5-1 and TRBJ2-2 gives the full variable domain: KAGVTQTPRYLIKTRGQQVTLSCSPISGHRSVSWYQQTPGQGLQFLFEYFSETQRNKGNFPGRFSGRQFSNSRSEMNVSTLELGDSALYLCASRGNTGELFFGEGSRLTVL.

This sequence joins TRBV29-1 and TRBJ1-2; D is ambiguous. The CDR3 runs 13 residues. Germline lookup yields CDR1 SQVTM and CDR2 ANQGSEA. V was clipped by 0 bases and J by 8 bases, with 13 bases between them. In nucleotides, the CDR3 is TGCAGCGTTGAAGATCTCTTTGGATACGGCTACACCTTC. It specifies CSVEDLFGYGYTF.

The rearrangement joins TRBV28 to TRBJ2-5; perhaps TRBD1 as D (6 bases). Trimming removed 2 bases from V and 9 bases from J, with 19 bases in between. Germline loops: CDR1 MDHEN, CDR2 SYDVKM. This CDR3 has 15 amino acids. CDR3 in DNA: TGTGCCAGCAGTTTACCTGTAATGGGGGCTGGGGCCCAGTACTTC. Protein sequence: CASSLPVMGAGAQYF.

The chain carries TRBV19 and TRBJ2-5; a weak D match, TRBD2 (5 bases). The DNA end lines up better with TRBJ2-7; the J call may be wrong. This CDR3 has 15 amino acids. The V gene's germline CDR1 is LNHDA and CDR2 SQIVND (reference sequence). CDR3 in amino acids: CASSIDVGDSYEQYF. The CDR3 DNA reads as TGTGCCAGTAGTATAGATGTCGGGGACTCCTACGAGCAGTACTTC.

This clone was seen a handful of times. The chain's CDR3 is CASSLSRGDTEAFF. DNA of the CDR3: TGTGCCAGCAGCTTGTCCAGGGGGGACACTGAAGCTTTCTTT. The chain couples TRBV7-9 to TRBJ1-1; TRBD1 matches 7 bases. The germline gives CDR1 SEHNR, CDR2 FQNEAQ (reference sequence). V trimming: 3 bases; J trimming: 3 bases; junction bases outside the gene matches: 4. This CDR3 is 14 amino acids long. The full variable domain, rest sourced from reference TRBV7-9 and TRBJ1-1, is DTGVSQNPRHKITKRGQNVTFRCDPISEHNRLYWYRQTLGQGPEFLTYFQNEAQLEKSRLLSDRFSAERPKGSFSTLEIQRTEQGDSAMYLCASSLSRGDTEAFFGQGTRLTVV.

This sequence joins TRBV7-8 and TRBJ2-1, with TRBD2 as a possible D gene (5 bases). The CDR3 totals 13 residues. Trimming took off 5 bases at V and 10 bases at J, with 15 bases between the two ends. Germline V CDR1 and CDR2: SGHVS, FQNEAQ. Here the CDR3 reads CASSPHRPGEQFF. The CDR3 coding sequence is TGTGCCAGCAGCCCACATAGGCCGGGGGAGCAGTTCTTC.

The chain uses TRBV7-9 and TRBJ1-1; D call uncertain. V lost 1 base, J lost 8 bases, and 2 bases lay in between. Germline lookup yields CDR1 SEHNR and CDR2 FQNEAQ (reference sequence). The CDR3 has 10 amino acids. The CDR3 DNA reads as TGTGCCAGCAGCTTAGTAGAAGCTTTCTTT. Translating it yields CASSLVEAFF.

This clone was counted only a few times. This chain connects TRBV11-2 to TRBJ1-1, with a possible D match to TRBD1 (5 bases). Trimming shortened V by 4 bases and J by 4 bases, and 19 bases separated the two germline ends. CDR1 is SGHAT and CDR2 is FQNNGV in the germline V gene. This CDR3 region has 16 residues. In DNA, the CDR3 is TGTGCCAGCAGCTCAATCCCGGGACCGCGGGGCACTGAAGCTTTCTTT. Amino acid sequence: CASSSIPGPRGTEAFF.

CDR3 coding DNA: TGCGCCAGCAGCGTCCTGCCTACAGATACGCAGTATTTT. Its protein is CASSVLPTDTQYF. The chain joins TRBV5-1 to TRBJ2-3; D ambiguous. This CDR3 contains 13 residues. Germline-derived CDR1 and CDR2 are SGHRS and YFSETQ. Deletions cut 4 bases from V and 3 bases from J, with 9 bases between.

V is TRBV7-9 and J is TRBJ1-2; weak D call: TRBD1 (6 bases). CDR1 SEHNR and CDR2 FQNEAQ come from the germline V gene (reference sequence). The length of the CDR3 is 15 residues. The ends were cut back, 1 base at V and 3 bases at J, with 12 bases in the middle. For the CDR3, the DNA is TGTGCCAGCAGCTTAGTTTATCAGGGGTACTATGGCTACACCTTC. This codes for CASSLVYQGYYGYTF.

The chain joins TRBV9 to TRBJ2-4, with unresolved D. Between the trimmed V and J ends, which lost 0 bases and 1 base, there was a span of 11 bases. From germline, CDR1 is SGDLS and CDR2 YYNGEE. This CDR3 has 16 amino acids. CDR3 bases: TGTGCCAGCAGCGTAGACGACTTGGATGCCAAAAACATTCAGTACTTC. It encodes CASSVDDLDAKNIQYF.

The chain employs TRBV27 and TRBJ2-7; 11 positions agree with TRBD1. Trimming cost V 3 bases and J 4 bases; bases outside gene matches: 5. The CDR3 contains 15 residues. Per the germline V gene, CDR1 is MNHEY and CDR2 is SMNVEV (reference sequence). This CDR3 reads CASSLVGQGVYEQYF. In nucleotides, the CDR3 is TGTGCCAGCAGTTTGGTGGGACAGGGGGTTTACGAGCAGTACTTC.